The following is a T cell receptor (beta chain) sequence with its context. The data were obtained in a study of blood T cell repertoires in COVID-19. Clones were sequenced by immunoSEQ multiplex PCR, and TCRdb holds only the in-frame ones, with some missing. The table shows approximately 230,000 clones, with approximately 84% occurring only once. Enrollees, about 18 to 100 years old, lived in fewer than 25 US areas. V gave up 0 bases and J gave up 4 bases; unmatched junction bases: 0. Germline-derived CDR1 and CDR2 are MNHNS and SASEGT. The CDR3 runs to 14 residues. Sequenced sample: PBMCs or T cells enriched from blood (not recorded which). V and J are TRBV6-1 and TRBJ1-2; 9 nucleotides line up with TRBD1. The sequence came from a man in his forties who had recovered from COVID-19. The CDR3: CASSEADRGYGYTF. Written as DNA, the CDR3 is TGTGCCAGCAGTGAAGCGGACAGGGGCTATGGCTACACCTTC.